Below, 3 T cell receptor beta chains from the same sample are listed, as sequenced in a study of T cells in Graves' hyperthyroidism and ophthalmopathy. Researchers took RNA transcripts and amplified the TCR beta CDR3 regions from them. Initially, a first-round RT-PCR of the TCR CDR3 employed the HTBI primer set. TCRdb re-derived calls from the multiplex PCR reads in MiXCR, one entry per CDR3 protein. The data show some 460,000 distinct CDR3 sequences, approximately 14% seen once. The sequenced material came from blood. The receptors stem from a woman aged 18-35 years with Graves' hyperthyroidism.

The genes are TRBV19 and TRBJ1-1; D uncertain. The CDR3 length is 15 residues. V was pared by 0 bases and J by 0 bases, with 8 bases between. Germline V gene sequence: CDR1 LNHDA, CDR2 SQIVND (reference sequence). In DNA form, the CDR3 reads TGTGCCAGTAGTATAGATCGGAACGTGAACACTGAAGCTTTCTTT. It yields the protein CASSIDRNVNTEAFF.

In DNA form, the CDR3 reads TGTGCCACCAGTGATCCCGGGAGGTCCACAGATACGCAGTATTTT. Protein: CATSDPGRSTDTQYF. This rearrangement joins TRBV24-1 to TRBJ2-3; 7 bases fit TRBD2. The CDR3 contains 15 residues. The germline CDR1 and CDR2 sequences are KGHDR and SFDVKD. Trimming cost V 3 bases and J 2 bases; bases outside gene matches: 4.

This clonotype was counted at least ten times. The J gene is TRBJ1-1, the V gene TRBV18; D is possibly TRBD1 (5 bases). The V and J ends lost 3 bases and 1 base respectively, with 6 bases between them. Germline CDR1 KGHSH, CDR2 LQKENI. This CDR3 spans 13 amino acids. The CDR3 reads CASSPQGNTEAFF. The CDR3 bases are TGTGCCAGCTCACCGCAGGGGAACACTGAAGCTTTCTTT. Full variable domain (outside the CDR3, taken from reference TRBV18 and TRBJ1-1): NAGVMQNPRHLVRRRGQEARLRCSPMKGHSHVYWYRQLPEEGLKFMVYLQKENIIDESGMPKERFSAEFPKEGPSILRIQQVVRGDSAAYFCASSPQGNTEAFFGQGTRLTVV.